The TCR beta chain under discussion was sequenced for a study of siplizumab effects on memory and regulatory T cells. A remark on this clone: Its antigen remains unidentified.

Per-sample assaying covered 95,000 to 100,000 TCR templates. Here immunoSEQ multiplex PCR was the method, and the copy in TCRdb shows in-frame clones only, minus some. The sample records fewer than 80,000 clones, 93% being singletons. Points from the study as a whole: Memory cells seemed less diverse than naive T cells, which also seemed major contributors to the alloresponse.

The CDR3 is 13 amino acids. Trimming took off 3 bases at V and 4 bases at J, with 9 bases between the two ends. Germline V gene sequence: CDR1 MNHEY, CDR2 SMNVEV (reference sequence). The receptor comes from a human donor in good health. Sequencing was performed on CD8+ T cells sorted from blood. The gene calls are TRBV27 and TRBJ1-1; unclear D gene. The CDR3 DNA is TGTGCCAGCAGTTTTGGGGTGATCACTGAAGCTTTCTTT. As protein: CASSFGVITEAFF.